This T cell receptor beta chain appears in the sequencing data of a study of blood T cells in healthy people across ages. This CDR3 region has 16 residues. Germline CDR1 reads LGHNA; CDR2 reads YSLEER. The J segment lost 2 bases and the V segment lost 0 bases, leaving 4 bases of the junction unmatched. In terms of origin and age, donors were healthy Caucasian individuals from Russia aged roughly 6 to 100. The second PCR ran roughly 6 to 11 cycles with a sample-barcoded 5' primer and J-beta primers. One entry per CDR3 protein results from TCRdb running MiXCR on the 5' RACE reads. This sample has about 500,000 distinct CDR3 sequences; about 25% occur once, and the top ten carry just under 9%. Only one count was recorded for this clonotype. The data were also submitted as part of a second study, on T cells of mothers and their children. That paper states: Versus unrelated pairs, overlap was slightly higher in related mother-child pairs, without reaching significance.

The sequence derives from a boy aged 5 to 17 in good health. The V and J genes are TRBV4-3 and TRBJ2-1; 7 positions match TRBD2. Sequencing was performed on blood. The CDR3, as DNA: TGCGCCAGCAGCCAAGAGGCTAGCGGAGCCTACAATGAGCAGTTCTTC. Amino acids: CASSQEASGAYNEQFF.